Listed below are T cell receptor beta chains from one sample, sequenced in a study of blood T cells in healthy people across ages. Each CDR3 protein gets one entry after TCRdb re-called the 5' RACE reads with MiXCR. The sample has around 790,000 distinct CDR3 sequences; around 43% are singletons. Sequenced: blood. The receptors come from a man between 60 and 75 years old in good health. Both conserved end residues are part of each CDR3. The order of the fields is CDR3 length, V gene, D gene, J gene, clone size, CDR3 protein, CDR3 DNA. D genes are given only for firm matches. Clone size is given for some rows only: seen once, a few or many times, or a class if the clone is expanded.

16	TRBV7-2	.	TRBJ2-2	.	CASSAKGGPWTGELFF	TGTGCCAGCAGCGCCAAGGGGGGCCCGTGGACCGGGGAGCTGTTTTTT
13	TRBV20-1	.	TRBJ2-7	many	CSASGTTGYEQYF	TGCAGTGCTAGCGGAACAACCGGCTACGAGCAGTACTTC
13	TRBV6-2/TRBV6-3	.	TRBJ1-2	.	CASSYVGIYGYTF	TGTGCCAGCAGTTACGTTGGGATCTATGGCTACACCTTC
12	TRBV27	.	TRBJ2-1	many	CASSPTYNEQFF	TGTGCCAGCAGTCCAACCTACAATGAGCAGTTCTTC
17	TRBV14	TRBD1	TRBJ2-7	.	CASSQDRTGTGRHEQYF	TGTGCCAGCAGCCAAGATCGGACCGGGACAGGGAGGCACGAGCAGTACTTC
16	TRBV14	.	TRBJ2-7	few	CASSQVAGAALGEQYF	TGTGCCAGCAGCCAAGTCGCGGGGGCCGCCTTGGGGGAGCAGTACTTC
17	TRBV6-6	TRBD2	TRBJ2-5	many	CASSPQISGVRQETQYF	TGTGCCAGCAGTCCTCAAATTAGCGGGGTCCGACAAGAGACCCAGTACTTC
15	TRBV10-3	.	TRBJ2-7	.	CAISDGTGLISEQYF	TGTGCCATCAGTGACGGGACCGGGCTAATTAGCGAGCAGTACTTC
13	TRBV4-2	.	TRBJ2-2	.	CASSQGSGGELFF	TGTGCCAGCAGCCAAGGTTCAGGCGGGGAGCTGTTTTTT
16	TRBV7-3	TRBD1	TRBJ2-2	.	CASSFTGGTNTGELFF	TGTGCCAGCAGCTTCACAGGGGGCACCAACACCGGGGAGCTGTTTTTT
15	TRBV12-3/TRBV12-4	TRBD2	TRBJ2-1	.	CASAHGGGGLEEQFF	TGTGCCAGCGCACATGGCGGGGGGGGCCTTGAAGAGCAGTTCTTC
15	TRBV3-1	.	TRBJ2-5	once	CASSQSMTIQETQYF	TGTGCCAGCAGCCAGTCCATGACAATCCAAGAGACCCAGTACTTC
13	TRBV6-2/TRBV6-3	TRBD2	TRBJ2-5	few	CASAYGTKETQYF	TGTGCCAGCGCCTACGGGACTAAGGAGACCCAGTACTTC
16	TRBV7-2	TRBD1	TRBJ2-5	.	CASSLSSGTVQETQYF	TGTGCCAGCAGCTTATCGTCCGGGACAGTGCAAGAGACCCAGTACTTC
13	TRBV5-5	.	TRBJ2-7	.	CASSLANNYEQYF	TGTGCCAGCAGTTTGGCTAACAACTACGAGCAGTACTTC
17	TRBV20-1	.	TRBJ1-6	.	CSARDVTRVPHNSPLHF	TGCAGTGCTAGAGACGTTACACGAGTCCCACATAATTCACCCCTCCACTTT
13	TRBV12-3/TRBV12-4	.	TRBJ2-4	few	CASSPQGRNIQYF	TGTGCCAGCAGCCCTCAGGGGCGGAACATTCAGTACTTC
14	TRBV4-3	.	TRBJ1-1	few	CASSLRRGGTEAFF	TGCGCCAGCAGCCTCAGACGAGGGGGGACTGAAGCTTTCTTT
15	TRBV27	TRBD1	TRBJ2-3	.	CASSLLGTGKDTQYF	TGTGCCAGCAGTTTATTAGGGACAGGGAAAGATACGCAGTATTTT
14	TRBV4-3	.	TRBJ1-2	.	CASSQELQGWGYTF	TGCGCCAGCAGCCAAGAATTACAGGGCTGGGGCTACACCTTC
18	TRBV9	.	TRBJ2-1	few	CASSVVSGAISSYNEQFF	TGTGCCAGCAGCGTAGTCTCAGGGGCCATCAGCTCCTACAATGAGCAGTTCTTC
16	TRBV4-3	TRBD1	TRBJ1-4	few	CASSQTYRGANEKLFF	TGCGCCAGCAGCCAAACATACAGGGGAGCAAATGAAAAACTGTTTTTT
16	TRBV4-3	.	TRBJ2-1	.	CASSQGLSGAGDTQFF	TGCGCCAGCAGCCAAGGTCTTTCGGGGGCCGGAGATACGCAGTTCTTC
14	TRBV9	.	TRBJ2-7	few	CASSVAGPPYEQYF	TGTGCCAGCAGCGTAGCCGGGCCGCCCTACGAGCAGTACTTC
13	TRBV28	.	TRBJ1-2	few	CASSVRTDIGYTF	TGTGCCAGCAGTGTTAGGACAGATATCGGCTACACCTTC
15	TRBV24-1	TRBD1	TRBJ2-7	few	CATSDLCQGAYEQYF	TGTGCCACCAGTGATTTGTGTCAGGGGGCCTACGAGCAGTACTTC
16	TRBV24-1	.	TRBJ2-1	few	CATSHHGGEAYNEQFF	TGTGCCACCAGCCATCACGGGGGCGAAGCCTACAATGAGCAGTTCTTC
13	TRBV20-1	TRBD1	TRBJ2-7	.	CSAPTGTSNEQYF	TGCAGTGCCCCGACAGGGACGAGTAACGAGCAGTACTTC
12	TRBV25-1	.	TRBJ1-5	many	CASSVGNQPQHF	TGTGCCAGTTCTGTGGGCAATCAGCCCCAGCATTTT
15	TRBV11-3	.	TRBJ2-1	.	CASSFGGGRGNEQFF	TGTGCCAGCAGCTTTGGTGGGGGGCGCGGCAATGAGCAGTTCTTC
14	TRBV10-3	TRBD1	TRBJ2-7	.	CAISGTGENYEQYF	TGTGCCATCAGCGGGACAGGGGAAAACTACGAGCAGTACTTC
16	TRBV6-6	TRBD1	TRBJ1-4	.	CASSPWGRGPNEKLFF	TGTGCCAGCAGCCCGTGGGGTAGGGGGCCAAATGAAAAACTGTTTTTT
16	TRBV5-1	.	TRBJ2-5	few	CASSLIPGTPQETQYF	TGCGCCAGCAGCTTGATACCCGGGACTCCGCAAGAGACCCAGTACTTC
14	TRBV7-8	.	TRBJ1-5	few	CASSPRQSGQPQHF	TGTGCCAGCAGCCCTCGACAGTCTGGTCAGCCCCAGCATTTT
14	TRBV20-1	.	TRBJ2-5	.	CSAKKRETQETQYF	TGCAGTGCTAAAAAACGGGAAACGCAAGAGACCCAGTACTTC
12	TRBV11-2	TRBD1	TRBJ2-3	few	CASSLASGGSYF	TGTGCCAGCAGCTTAGCTTCAGGGGGCTCGTATTTT
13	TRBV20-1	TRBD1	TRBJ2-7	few	CSAHPGQGGEQYF	TGCAGTGCCCATCCGGGACAGGGAGGCGAGCAGTACTTC
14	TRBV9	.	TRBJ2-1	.	CASSVEAGSREQFF	TGTGCCAGCAGCGTAGAAGCAGGATCAAGAGAGCAGTTCTTC
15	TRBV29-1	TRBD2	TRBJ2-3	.	CSVDGGGLASDTQYF	TGCAGCGTTGATGGGGGGGGACTAGCGTCAGATACGCAGTATTTT
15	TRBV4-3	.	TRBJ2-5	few	CASSQEGGRPKTQYF	TGCGCCAGCAGCCAAGAAGGTGGCAGGCCAAAGACCCAGTACTTC
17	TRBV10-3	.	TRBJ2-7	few	CAISESPGTSSSYEQYF	TGTGCCATCAGTGAGTCGCCCGGGACTTCGAGCTCCTACGAGCAGTACTTC
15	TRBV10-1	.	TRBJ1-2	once	CASSEFQTPVYGYTF	TGCGCCAGCAGTGAGTTTCAGACGCCGGTCTATGGCTACACCTTC
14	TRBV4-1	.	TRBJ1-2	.	CASSQDKQGSGYTF	TGCGCCAGCAGCCAAGATAAACAGGGTAGCGGCTACACCTTC
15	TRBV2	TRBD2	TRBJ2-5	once	CASSVSSGGPETQYF	TGTGCCAGCAGTGTGTCTAGCGGGGGGCCGGAGACCCAGTACTTC
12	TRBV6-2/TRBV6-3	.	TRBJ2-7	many	CASSYGTYEQYF	TGTGCCAGCAGTTACGGGACCTACGAGCAGTACTTC
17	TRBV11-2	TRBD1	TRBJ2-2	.	CASSLGGTGLNTGELFF	TGTGCCAGCAGCTTAGGGGGGACAGGGTTGAACACCGGGGAGCTGTTTTTT
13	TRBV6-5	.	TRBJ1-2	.	CAVREGNYYGYTF	TGTGCCGTACGAGAGGGAAACTACTATGGCTACACCTTC
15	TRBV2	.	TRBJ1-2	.	CASSAIGGDGYGYTF	TGTGCCAGCAGTGCAATCGGTGGAGACGGCTATGGCTACACCTTC
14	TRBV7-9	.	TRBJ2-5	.	CASSLRDSWETQYF	TGTGCCAGCAGCTTGCGAGATAGTTGGGAGACCCAGTACTTC